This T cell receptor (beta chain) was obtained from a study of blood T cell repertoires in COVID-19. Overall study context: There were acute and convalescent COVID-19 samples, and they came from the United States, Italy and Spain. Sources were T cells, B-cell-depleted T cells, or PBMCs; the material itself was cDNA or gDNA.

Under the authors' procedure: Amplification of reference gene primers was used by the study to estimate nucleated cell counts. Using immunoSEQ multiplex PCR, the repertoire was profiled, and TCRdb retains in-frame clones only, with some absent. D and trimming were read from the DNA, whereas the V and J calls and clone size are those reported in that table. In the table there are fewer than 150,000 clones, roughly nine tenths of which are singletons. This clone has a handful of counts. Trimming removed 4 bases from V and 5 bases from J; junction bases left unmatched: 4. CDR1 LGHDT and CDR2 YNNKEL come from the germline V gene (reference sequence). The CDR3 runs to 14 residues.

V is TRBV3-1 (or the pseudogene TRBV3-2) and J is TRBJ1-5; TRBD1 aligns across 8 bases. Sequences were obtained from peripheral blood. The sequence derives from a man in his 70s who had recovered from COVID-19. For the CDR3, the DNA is TGTGCCAGCAGCCTCGGGACAGGATATCAGCCCCAGCATTTT. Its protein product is CASSLGTGYQPQHF.